The present T cell receptor beta chain was sequenced within a study of T cell responses to AZD1222 COVID-19 vaccine. Trimming removed 4 bases at V and 1 base at J, with 13 bases between. Germline loops: CDR1 SQVTM, CDR2 ANQGSEA. The CDR3 consists of 14 residues. The protocol was immunoSEQ multiplex PCR, while the TCRdb copy is restricted to in-frame clones and leaves out a portion. Among approximately 150,000 clones, roughly 93% were seen once, and the ten largest hold about 1.9%. This sequence originates from an adult who received the AZD1222 COVID-19 vaccine. J is TRBJ1-1 and V is TRBV29-1, with unresolved D. The source was peripheral blood, collected 28 days after the second AZD1222 dose. The CDR3 region has the DNA TGCAGCGTTGTCCCGGACGGCGCGAACACTGAAGCTTTCTTT. Amino acid sequence: CSVVPDGANTEAFF. Based on the CDR3 plus reference TRBV29-1 and TRBJ1-1, the full variable domain is SAVISQKPSRDICQRGTSLTIQCQVDSQVTMMFWYRQQPGQSLTLIATANQGSEATYESGFVIDKFPISRPNLTFSTLTVSNMSPEDSSIYLCSVVPDGANTEAFFGQGTRLTVV.